This T cell receptor (beta chain) was recorded in a study of shared clonotypes between healthy human individuals. Only in-frame clones appear in the TCRdb table, and some are missing; sequencing was by immunoSEQ multiplex PCR. This sample has 2 million to 3 million clones; 93% occur once, and the top ten carry 0.35% to 0.45%. J gave up 3 bases and V 6 bases, and 3 bases lay outside the gene matches. CDR3 length: 14 amino acids. The germline gives CDR1 LNHDA, CDR2 SQIVND (reference sequence). The chain links TRBV19 to TRBJ2-3, with 10 nucleotides matching TRBD1. This receptor was identified in a man younger than 35 in good health. Some clones in this sample may be carry-over from other donors' samples. The sample consisted of naive CD4+ T cells from PBMCs. The sample's subset: CD45RA+ positively selected. The CDR3 sequence is CASRDRGETDTQYF. CDR3 DNA sequence: TGTGCCAGTAGGGACAGGGGGGAGACAGATACGCAGTATTTT.